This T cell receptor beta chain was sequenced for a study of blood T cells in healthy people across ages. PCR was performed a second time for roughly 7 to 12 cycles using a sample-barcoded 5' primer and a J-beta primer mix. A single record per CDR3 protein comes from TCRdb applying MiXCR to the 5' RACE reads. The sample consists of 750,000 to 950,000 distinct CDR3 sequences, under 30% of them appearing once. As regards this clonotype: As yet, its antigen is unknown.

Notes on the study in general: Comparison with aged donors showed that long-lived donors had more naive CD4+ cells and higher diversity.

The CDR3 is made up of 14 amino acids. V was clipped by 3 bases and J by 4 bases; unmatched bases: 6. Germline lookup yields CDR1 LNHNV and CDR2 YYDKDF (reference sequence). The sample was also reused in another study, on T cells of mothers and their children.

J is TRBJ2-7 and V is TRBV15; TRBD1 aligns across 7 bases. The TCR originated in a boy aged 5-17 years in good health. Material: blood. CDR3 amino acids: CATSSDRERYEQYF. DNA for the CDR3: TGTGCCACCAGCAGCGACAGGGAACGTTACGAGCAGTACTTC.